These T cell receptor beta chains were read from a single sample in a study of blood T cells in healthy people across ages. TCRdb redid the calling of the 5' RACE reads with MiXCR, one entry per CDR3 protein. The table records about 670,000 distinct CDR3 sequences, 40% to 65% of them present only once. Sequenced material: blood. The receptors were gathered from an elderly woman in good health. Both conserved end residues are part of each CDR3. Fields, in order: J gene, clone size, D gene, V gene, CDR3 DNA, CDR3 protein. The D gene is left open where the match is weak. For some rows the clone size is stated as once, few or many, or as a class when expanded; others skip it.

TRBJ2-3 NA TRBD2 TRBV5-1 TGCGCCAGCAGCTATGGACTAGCGGGAGGACTGAGCACAGATACGCAGTATTTT CASSYGLAGGLSTDTQYF
TRBJ2-5 many NA TRBV5-1 TGCGCCAGCAGCTATGGACAGAACCAAGAGACCCAGTACTTC CASSYGQNQETQYF
TRBJ2-3 NA TRBD2 TRBV10-2 TGCGCCAGCAGTCCTAAGATTAGCGGGATGGGCACAGATACGCAGTATTTT CASSPKISGMGTDTQYF
TRBJ2-7 NA TRBD1 TRBV10-3 TGTGCCATCAGTGGGGGACAGGGCCCCTACGAGCAGTACTTC CAISGGQGPYEQYF
TRBJ1-6 few TRBD1 TRBV4-1 TGCGCCAGCAGCGTCCCGGGACAGATACCACCCCTCCACTTT CASSVPGQIPPLHF
TRBJ1-6 many NA TRBV27 TGTGCCAGCAGCTTGTTTCCGGGGGCGAATTCACCCCTCCACTTT CASSLFPGANSPLHF
TRBJ2-1 NA NA TRBV7-3 TGTGCCAGCAGCTTAAGGGGAGGGGGATCCTACAATGAGCAGTTCTTC CASSLRGGGSYNEQFF
TRBJ2-3 NA NA TRBV6-4 TGTGCCAGCAGTGACGGGGGGACCCCAGATACGCAGTATTTT CASSDGGTPDTQYF
TRBJ2-7 NA TRBD1 TRBV5-6 TGTGCCAGCAGCGTGTGGGCCTGGACAGGGAGTTACGAGCAGTACTTC CASSVWAWTGSYEQYF
TRBJ2-2 few NA TRBV5-1 TGCGCCAGCAGCTCGGGGGCCACCGGGGAGCTGTTTTTT CASSSGATGELFF
TRBJ1-4 NA NA TRBV28 TGTGCCAGCTTGGACGGAATTAATGAAAAACTGTTTTTT CASLDGINEKLFF
TRBJ1-2 NA NA TRBV9 TGTGCCAGCAGCCCCTCCCGGGGTGATAGCTACACCTTC CASSPSRGDSYTF
TRBJ2-3 NA TRBD2 TRBV7-8 TGTGCCAGCAGACCCGGGGGGGATACGCAGTATTTT CASRPGGDTQYF
TRBJ2-3 many NA TRBV29-1 TGCAGCGTTGTAGCAGTCCAAGCCGGAGATACGCAGTATTTT CSVVAVQAGDTQYF
TRBJ2-3 many TRBD2 TRBV20-1 TGCAGTGCTAGTGGGCTAGCGGTCGCAGATACGCAGTATTTT CSASGLAVADTQYF
TRBJ2-7 medium-sized TRBD1 TRBV7-2 TGTGCCAGCAGCTACGGACAGGGAACCTACGAGCAGTACTTC CASSYGQGTYEQYF
TRBJ1-6 NA NA TRBV19 TGTGCCAGTATGGGAGGGTATAATTCACCCCTCCACTTT CASMGGYNSPLHF
TRBJ2-1 NA TRBD1 TRBV28 TGTGCCAGCAGCGTACCGGGACAGGGGCAGGGGCAGTTCTTC CASSVPGQGQGQFF
TRBJ2-1 NA NA TRBV15 TGTGCCACCGGCAGAGATAGGGGTGAGGGAAAGTTCTTC CATGRDRGEGKFF
TRBJ2-5 NA NA TRBV4-1 TGCGCCAGCAGCCAAGGGTGGCGGGTACAAGAGACCCAGTACTTC CASSQGWRVQETQYF
TRBJ2-3 once TRBD2 TRBV3-1 TGTGCCAGCAGCCCCGACCGGCTAGCGGGGAAAGATACGCAGTATTTT CASSPDRLAGKDTQYF
TRBJ2-1 NA NA TRBV21-1 TGTGCCAGCAGCAAAGCCAGTGAGCAGTTCTTC CASSKASEQFF
TRBJ2-5 many NA TRBV6-1 TGTGCCAGCAGTGAAGGGAGACGGGAGACCCAGTACTTC CASSEGRRETQYF
TRBJ1-5 many NA TRBV29-1 TGCAGCGTTGGACAGGGCAATCAGCCCCAGCATTTT CSVGQGNQPQHF
TRBJ2-7 NA TRBD2 TRBV4-1 TGCGCCAGCAGCCAAGATCGTGGAGGTAGCGGGTTTTCCTACGAGCAGTACTTC CASSQDRGGSGFSYEQYF
TRBJ2-5 NA TRBD1 TRBV27 TGTGCCAGCAGGCGACAGGGAGTTGTAGAGACCCAGTACTTC CASRRQGVVETQYF
TRBJ1-1 NA NA TRBV12-3/TRBV12-4 TGTGCCAGCTATACAGAGGGCACTGAAGCTTTCTTT CASYTEGTEAFF
TRBJ2-5 NA TRBD1 TRBV25-1 TGTGCCAGCAGTGAATTAAGGGGGCCGAAGACCCAGTACTTC CASSELRGPKTQYF
TRBJ1-2 NA NA TRBV7-2 TGTGCCAGCAGCTTGACAGATCTCTATGGCTACACCTTC CASSLTDLYGYTF
TRBJ1-2 NA NA TRBV7-6 TGTGCCAGCAGCTCTGGCGTCAGGGCGGTTCAAAGCTACACCTTC CASSSGVRAVQSYTF
TRBJ1-2 NA NA TRBV15 TGTGCCACCAGCAGAGAAAAAGGGACCGCTATCTATGGCTACACCTTC CATSREKGTAIYGYTF
TRBJ2-3 NA NA TRBV12-3/TRBV12-4 TGTGCCAGCAGCCGGCCGGGGGGCGACACAGATACGCAGTATTTT CASSRPGGDTDTQYF
TRBJ1-1 once TRBD1 TRBV12-3/TRBV12-4 TGTGCCAGCAGAAACCCAGGGGGTGAAGCTTTCTTT CASRNPGGEAFF
TRBJ2-7 many NA TRBV4-1 TGCGCCAGCAGCCAAGAGGTGGGTTTAACTTACGAGCAGTACTTC CASSQEVGLTYEQYF
TRBJ2-6 many NA TRBV28 TGTGCCAGCAGTTTTTTCGGCTCAACTGGGGCCAACGTCCTGACTTTC CASSFFGSTGANVLTF
TRBJ2-7 NA NA TRBV6-5 TGTGCCAGCAGGCGTGGAGCGTCCGCCTACGAGCAGTACTTC CASRRGASAYEQYF
TRBJ2-1 NA NA TRBV7-2 TGTGCCAGCAGCAGGCCCCAAGAGACCCAGTTCTTC CASSRPQETQFF
TRBJ2-7 many TRBD2 TRBV20-1 TGCAGTGCAGTACTAGCGGTAACCTACGAGCAGTACTTC CSAVLAVTYEQYF
TRBJ2-1 many TRBD2 TRBV12-3/TRBV12-4 TGTGCCAGCAGTCCTGCTCGACTAGCGGGGCGCAATGAGCAGTTCTTC CASSPARLAGRNEQFF
TRBJ2-3 NA TRBD2 TRBV5-1 TGCGCCAGCAGCGGGAGCGGGGATCGCACAGATACGCAGTATTTT CASSGSGDRTDTQYF
TRBJ2-2 NA NA TRBV10-3 TGTGCCATCCGGCAGAACACCGGGGAGCTGTTTTTT CAIRQNTGELFF
TRBJ2-6 many NA TRBV12-3/TRBV12-4 TGTGCCAGCAGTTTAACCGGGGCCAACGTCCTGACTTTC CASSLTGANVLTF
TRBJ2-1 many TRBD1 TRBV29-1 TGCAGCGCGCCGACAGGGGGCAATGAGCAGTTCTTC CSAPTGGNEQFF